Below, 20 T cell receptor beta chains from the same sample are listed, as sequenced in a study of PD-1 blockade in classical Hodgkin lymphoma. Repertoires were generated with immunoSEQ multiplex PCR, while TCRdb's copy carries only in-frame clones and drops some. The sample includes just over 60,000 clones, approximately 89% of them seen just once. Each patient's relapse followed autologous stem cell transplantation, and brentuximab vedotin exposure varied. This sample comprised peripheral blood mononuclear cells (PBMCs), obtained at baseline. These receptors all stem from a human donor with classical Hodgkin lymphoma.

The V gene is TRBV10-3, the J gene TRBJ1-4; 7 nucleotides align to TRBD1. The CDR3 is 14 amino acids. Germline V CDR1 and CDR2: ENHRY, SYGVKD. Trimming removed 10 bases from V and 6 bases from J; junction bases left unmatched: 11. The CDR3 region is CATRTGTDYEKLFF. As DNA, the CDR3 is TGTGCCACTCGGACGGGGACAGATTATGAAAAACTGTTTTTT.

V and J are TRBV7-9 and TRBJ2-3, with D possibly being TRBD1 or TRBD2 (5 bases each). This CDR3 is built from 15 residues. Germline assignment: CDR1 SEHNR and CDR2 FQNEAQ (reference sequence). V lost 9 bases and J lost 4, with 20 bases in between. The DNA of the CDR3 is TGTGCCAGTCGTCCCGGGGCAGCAGAGGCAGATACGCAGTATTTT. Protein: CASRPGAAEADTQYF.

V is TRBV2 and J is TRBJ1-1, with D tentatively TRBD1 (5 bases). The CDR3 covers 13 residues. Trimming left V 6 bases short and J 1 base short, with 9 bases between. CDR1 SNHLY and CDR2 FYNNEI come from the germline V gene. CDR3 in amino acids: CASRGRSNTEAFF. For the CDR3, the DNA is TGTGCCAGCAGGGGACGGTCGAACACTGAAGCTTTCTTT.

The chain employs TRBV4-3 and TRBJ1-2; unclear D gene. Germline V lookup: CDR1 LGHNA, CDR2 YSLEER. Trimming stripped 0 bases from V and 0 bases from J, with 8 bases between. This CDR3 region has 15 residues. The DNA for the CDR3 is TGCGCCAGCAGCCAAGACACAGCAGCTAACTATGGCTACACCTTC. Translation: CASSQDTAANYGYTF.

V gene TRBV7-8 combines with J gene TRBJ1-2; D is possibly TRBD1 (5 bases). CDR1 is SGHVS, CDR2 FQNEAQ, per germline. The V end was cut by 2 bases, the J end by 2 bases, with 9 bases between. This CDR3 comprises 14 residues. This chain's CDR3 is CASSLLGVNYGYTF. The CDR3 coding sequence is TGTGCCAGCAGCTTACTAGGGGTGAACTATGGCTACACCTTC.

This chain links TRBV19 with TRBJ1-1; 7 nucleotides match TRBD1. Germline V gives CDR1 LNHDA, CDR2 SQIVND (reference sequence). The CDR3 contains 15 residues. V lost 1 base, J lost 5 bases, and 7 bases stayed unmatched. This CDR3 is CASSIGSTGMTEAFF. CDR3 coding DNA: TGTGCCAGTAGTATAGGATCGACAGGGATGACTGAAGCTTTCTTT.

V is TRBV5-1 and J is TRBJ1-2; a possible D gene is TRBD1 (6 bases). Trimming cost V 1 base and J 3 bases, with 10 bases left between them. Germline-derived CDR1 and CDR2 are SGHRS and YFSETQ. The CDR3 sequence is 14 residues long. In DNA, the CDR3 is TGCGCCAGCAGCTTGTCAGGGGAGGACTATGGCTACACCTTC. Residues: CASSLSGEDYGYTF.

The rearrangement uses TRBV13 and TRBJ2-7; no clear D gene. The V gene's germline CDR1 is PRHDT and CDR2 FYEKMQ (reference sequence). Between the trimmed V and J ends, which lost 1 base and 6 bases, there was a span of 16 bases. CDR3 size: 15 residues. The CDR3 DNA reads as TGTGCCAGCAGCTTAGCTTGGTTGGGGTCTGGCGAGCAGTACTTC. Its protein product is CASSLAWLGSGEQYF.

The CDR3 DNA reads as TGTGCCAGAGACAGGGCGGGCACTGAAGCTTTCTTT. It codes for CARDRAGTEAFF. The V gene is TRBV30, the J gene TRBJ1-1; 7 nucleotides line up with TRBD1. J lost 4 bases, V lost 8 bases, and 7 bases had no gene match. The CDR3 sequence is 12 residues long. CDR1 and CDR2 from the germline V gene are GTSNPN and SVGIG (reference sequence).

V is TRBV7-2 and J is TRBJ1-1; a weak D match, TRBD1 (6 bases). Looked up from germline, CDR1 is SGHTA and CDR2 is FQGNSA. The CDR3 runs 15 residues. Trimming shortened V by 4 bases and J by 4 bases, and 16 bases separated the two germline ends. This chain's CDR3 is CASSSTGKVSTEAFF. The CDR3 nucleotides are TGTGCCAGCAGCTCTACAGGGAAAGTTAGCACTGAAGCTTTCTTT.

In its sample, this clone was seen a few times. This chain connects TRBV10-3 to TRBJ2-7; D might be TRBD2 (6 bases). CDR3 length: 14 amino acids. Germline-derived CDR1 and CDR2 are ENHRY and SYGVKD. V lost 10 bases and J lost 3, with 19 bases in between. The CDR3 DNA sequence: TGTGCCACCAAACGAGATGCTAGCGACTACGAGCAGTACTTC. Amino acids: CATKRDASDYEQYF.

J is TRBJ2-7 and V is TRBV7-2, with 9 bases matching TRBD1. The germline gives CDR1 SGHTA, CDR2 FQGNSA. Losses at the gene ends were 5 bases for V and 0 bases for J; bases not matched to a gene: 11. The CDR3 is made up of 17 amino acids. The CDR3 loop reads CASSHERGTGISYEQYF. The CDR3, as DNA: TGTGCCAGCAGCCATGAGCGTGGGACAGGGATCTCCTACGAGCAGTACTTC.

This rearrangement joins TRBV9 to TRBJ2-1; TRBD2 agrees at 8 bases. Germline V gives CDR1 SGDLS, CDR2 YYNGEE. J gave up 3 bases and V 6 bases, and 5 bases lay outside the gene matches. The CDR3 extends over 14 amino acids. The CDR3 DNA reads TGTGCCAGCAACACCGGGGGGGTCTACAATGAGCAGTTCTTC. It translates to CASNTGGVYNEQFF.

This chain uses TRBV9 with TRBJ2-5, with D perhaps given as TRBD1 or TRBD2 (6 bases each). Trimming removed 3 bases from V and 5 bases from J, with 14 bases in between. The germline CDR1 and CDR2 sequences are SGDLS and YYNGEE. This CDR3 contains 14 residues. The CDR3 loop is CASSEGGLAETQYF. DNA for the CDR3: TGTGCCAGCAGCGAGGGGGGCCTAGCGGAGACCCAGTACTTC.

V is TRBV6-1 and J is TRBJ1-2; maybe TRBD1 (5 bases). The CDR3 is 11 amino acids. Germline loops: CDR1 MNHNS, CDR2 SASEGT. Trimming pared 5 bases from V and 8 bases from J, leaving 9 bases between. The CDR3 region is CASSSRQGYTF. The DNA for the CDR3 is TGTGCCAGCAGTTCTCGACAGGGCTACACCTTC.

The V and J genes are TRBV19 and TRBJ1-5; TRBD1 aligns across 7 bases. The CDR3 spans 13 residues. CDR1 is LNHDA, CDR2 SQIVND, per germline (reference sequence). Germline trimming cut 7 bases from V and 6 bases from J; bases unmatched to any gene: 6. The CDR3 nucleotides are TGTGCCAGTACTCCGACAGGGATTCAGCCCCAGCATTTT. This gives the protein CASTPTGIQPQHF.

The V and J genes are TRBV5-5 and TRBJ2-7; D uncertain. The CDR3 has 14 amino acids. The germline V gene has CDR1 SGHKS and CDR2 YYEKEE (reference sequence). Trimming removed 4 bases from V and 0 bases from J, with 11 bases in between. CDR3 in amino acids: CASSREILSYEQYF. As DNA, the CDR3 is TGTGCCAGCAGCCGCGAAATCCTCTCCTACGAGCAGTACTTC.

In this sample, this clone turned up once. This chain uses TRBV25-1 with TRBJ2-2; the D gene is possibly TRBD1 (6 bases). The CDR3 length is 13 residues. The V gene's germline CDR1 is MGHDK and CDR2 SYGVNS. Trimming left V 4 bases short and J 11 bases short, with 14 bases between. The CDR3: CASSARGIQELFF. The CDR3 DNA reads as TGTGCCAGCAGTGCAAGGGGGATACAAGAGCTGTTTTTT.

The gene calls are TRBV6-5 and TRBJ2-1; no reliable D call. Germline V gene sequence: CDR1 MNHEY, CDR2 SVGAGI. The germline V and J ends were trimmed by 4 bases and 7 bases, with 11 bases remaining between them. CDR3 length equals 13 residues. CDR3 DNA: TGTGCCAGCAGTTCGTCCTATGATAATGAGCAGTTCTTC. Translating it yields CASSSSYDNEQFF.

V gene TRBV18 combines with J gene TRBJ2-3, with D maybe TRBD2 (5 bases). Per germline, CDR1 KGHSH and CDR2 LQKENI. The V end was cut by 6 bases, the J end by 3 bases, with 19 bases between. This CDR3 comprises 16 residues. The CDR3 DNA reads as TGTGCCAGCTCCCCTGGGAGCGCGGATTGGACAGATACGCAGTATTTT. Translation gives CASSPGSADWTDTQYF.